The present T cell receptor beta chain was sequenced within a study of shared clonotypes between healthy human individuals. Study-wide points: Non-shared clonotypes had lower generation probabilities than those shared by all four donors.

On this clone itself: Antigen specificity is unknown.

The V end lost 2 bases, the J end lost 4 bases, and 15 bases lay between the germline ends. The CDR3 runs to 15 residues. CDR1 is MDHEN and CDR2 is SYDVKM in the germline V gene. In the original processing: Quality scores were absent from the junction-only immunoSEQ sequences, so filtering differed. Profiling relied on immunoSEQ multiplex PCR, and the TCRdb table lists in-frame clones only, not all of them. The DNA was the basis for D and trimming; V, J and clone size are from that table. The sample shows 2 million to 3 million clones, over 85% of them seen only once. Source material: naive CD4+ T cells from PBMCs. The subset here: CD45RA+ positively selected. This TCR was sampled from a man aged 18 to 29 in good health. Some clones in this sample may be carry-over from other donors' samples. The chain links TRBV28 to TRBJ2-7; D possibly uses TRBD1 or TRBD2 (6 bases each). This CDR3 is CASSLEEGGPYEQYF. CDR3 bases: TGTGCCAGCAGTTTAGAGGAGGGGGGTCCTTACGAGCAGTACTTC.